This T cell receptor beta chain was captured by sequencing in a study of OX40 agonist ivuxolimab in advanced cancers. In the study overall: Prior anti-PD-1, anti-PD-L1 or anti-CTLA-4 therapy did not bar entry, and roughly 40% had some.

The germline V gene has CDR1 SEHNR and CDR2 FQNEAQ (reference sequence). V lost 5 bases and J lost 4, with 18 bases in between. The CDR3 has 16 residues. Study-wide points: Both blood CD4+ and CD8+ T cells showed clonal growth by week 6 at 0.1 to 3.0 mg/kg. Expanded peripheral T cells had an undetermined antigen specificity.

Sequencing used immunoSEQ multiplex PCR; TCRdb keeps in-frame clones, though not all of them. The data contain around 72,000 clones, around 85% of them singletons. In the case of this clone: As yet, its antigen is unknown.

The rearrangement joins TRBV7-9 to TRBJ2-1; maybe TRBD2 (6 bases). Sample: CD4+ or CD8+ T cells sorted from blood, taken in a trial of the OX40 agonist ivuxolimab. This receptor was taken from an adult with an advanced solid tumor such as melanoma, head and neck, liver or kidney cancer. CDR3 DNA sequence: TGTGCCAGCAGCCCTCCCCAGGGCGGGGAGTACAATGAGCAGTTCTTC. It codes for CASSPPQGGEYNEQFF.